The rows below give T cell receptor beta chains drawn from one sample of a study of blood T cell repertoires in COVID-19. The table came from immunoSEQ multiplex PCR; TCRdb's copy has only in-frame clones and leaves some out. Found here are about 120,000 clones, 87% of them singletons; the top ten hold roughly 29%. The sequencing sample was made of peripheral blood. The receptors shown here come from a woman aged 70-85 years with acute or convalescent COVID-19. Both conserved end residues are part of each CDR3. A D gene is named only where the DNA matches it firmly. For some rows the clone size is stated as once, few or many, or as a class when expanded; others skip it.

size	V	D	J	length	DNA	CDR3
-	TRBV5-1	TRBD2	TRBJ2-1	17	TGCGCCAGCAGCGCCCCGGGACTAGCGGGGGCCTACAATGAGCAGTTCTTC	CASSAPGLAGAYNEQFF
once	TRBV11-2	TRBD2	TRBJ2-1	14	TGTGCCAGCAGCCGATCTACTAGCGGCAATGAGCAGTTCTTC	CASSRSTSGNEQFF
-	TRBV4-1	-	TRBJ2-7	15	TGCGCCAGCAGCCAAGCAGGTTTTTCCTCCTACGAGCAGTACTTC	CASSQAGFSSYEQYF
-	TRBV18	TRBD1	TRBJ2-7	14	TGTGCCAGCTCACCCGGGACAGATACCTACGAGCAGTACTTC	CASSPGTDTYEQYF
-	TRBV29-1	TRBD2	TRBJ2-1	14	TGCAGCGTTGTAGGCGGGGGAACCTACAATGAGCAGTTCTTC	CSVVGGGTYNEQFF
-	TRBV27	-	TRBJ1-2	15	TGTGCCAGCAGTTTACAGGGCGATCCCAACTATGGCTACACCTTC	CASSLQGDPNYGYTF
few	TRBV24-1	-	TRBJ2-1	12	TGTGCCACCAGTGACCCGTACAATGAGCAGTTCTTC	CATSDPYNEQFF
once	TRBV28	-	TRBJ2-7	13	TGTGCCAGCAGTTTTCGGCTGAGGGACGAGCAGTACTTC	CASSFRLRDEQYF
-	TRBV5-1	-	TRBJ2-2	17	TGCGCCAGCAGCGCAGAGGGGGGGCTACGTAGCACCGGGGAGCTGTTTTTT	CASSAEGGLRSTGELFF
-	TRBV12-3/TRBV12-4	-	TRBJ1-2	13	TGTGCCAGCAGCATACAGATTAACTATGGCTACACCTTC	CASSIQINYGYTF
-	TRBV10-1	-	TRBJ1-3	15	TGCGCCAGCAGTGAGTCGGGGGGCTCTGGAAACACCATATATTTT	CASSESGGSGNTIYF
-	TRBV12-3/TRBV12-4	-	TRBJ2-7	12	TGTGCCAGCAGTCAAGGAGTATACGAGCAGTACTTC	CASSQGVYEQYF
-	TRBV2	-	TRBJ1-2	14	TGTGCCAGCAGTGAAAGACAGGTCGCCTATGGCTACACCTTC	CASSERQVAYGYTF
-	TRBV7-9	-	TRBJ1-2	14	TGTGCCAGCAGCTTGGGGGGACGGCACTATGGCTACACCTTC	CASSLGGRHYGYTF
-	TRBV2	TRBD1	TRBJ1-2	14	TGTGCCAGCGGGGGACAGGGGGCTAACTATGGCTACACCTTC	CASGGQGANYGYTF
-	TRBV10-2	TRBD2	TRBJ2-3	17	TGCGCCAGCAGCATGGGGACTAGCGGGGGGGCCACAGATACGCAGTATTTT	CASSMGTSGGATDTQYF
-	TRBV27	-	TRBJ1-4	16	TGTGCCAGCAGTCCCCTCGGACGGGAAACTAATGAAAAACTGTTTTTT	CASSPLGRETNEKLFF
-	TRBV10-2	-	TRBJ1-5	13	TGCGCCAGCAGGGCTGACAGTTACCAGCCCCAGCATTTT	CASRADSYQPQHF